Below, 14 T cell receptor beta chains from the same sample are listed, as sequenced in a study of blood T cell repertoires in COVID-19. The protocol was immunoSEQ multiplex PCR, while the TCRdb copy is restricted to in-frame clones and leaves out a portion. The data contain roughly 44,000 clones, around nine tenths of them singletons. Sequenced input: peripheral blood. These receptors were obtained from a man at least 80 years old with acute or convalescent COVID-19.

V usage is TRBV5-1 and J usage is TRBJ1-1; 7 bases match TRBD1. Germline assignment: CDR1 SGHRS and CDR2 YFSETQ. The length of the CDR3 is 17 residues. The V gene end was trimmed by 3 bases and the J gene end by 3 bases; junction bases not matched to a gene: 14. The chain's CDR3 is CASSWGSGGKGDTEAFF. The CDR3, as DNA: TGCGCCAGCAGCTGGGGTTCAGGGGGTAAGGGGGACACTGAAGCTTTCTTT.

The rearrangement uses TRBV30 and TRBJ1-1; TRBD1 is a possible D gene (5 bases). Trimming pared 0 bases from V and 10 bases from J, leaving 15 bases between. The CDR3 has 13 amino acids. CDR1 and CDR2 (germline): GTSNPN, SVGIG (reference sequence). The CDR3 DNA is TGTGCCTGGAGTGTACTGGGGGGTCTGGGAGCTTTCTTT. It yields the protein CAWSVLGGLGAFF.

This chain connects TRBV5-8 to TRBJ1-6; TRBD1 agrees at 7 bases. This CDR3 has 15 residues. The J segment lost 6 bases and the V segment lost 2 bases, leaving 5 bases of the junction unmatched. Germline CDR1 is SGHTS and CDR2 is YDEGEE. The CDR3 reads CASSFRQGANSPLHF. The CDR3 DNA sequence: TGTGCCAGCAGCTTCCGACAGGGAGCTAATTCACCCCTCCACTTT.

This clone has just one count. V and J are TRBV10-3 and TRBJ1-4; unclear D gene. The CDR3 is made up of 14 amino acids. The germline V and J ends were trimmed by 3 bases and 4 bases, with 9 bases remaining between them. Germline V gene data show CDR1 as ENHRY and CDR2 as SYGVKD. CDR3 sequence (DNA): TGTGCCATCAGTGACGTGCGGTTTAATGAAAAACTGTTTTTT. It is translated as CAISDVRFNEKLFF.

The gene calls are TRBV19 and TRBJ2-1, with 9 bases lining up with TRBD1. Germline V gene data show CDR1 as LNHDA and CDR2 as SQIVND (reference sequence). J was trimmed by 7 bases and V by 1 base; bases with no gene match: 8. The CDR3 loop spans 16 amino acids. In nucleotides, the CDR3 is TGTGCCAGTAGTATAGGCGGACAGGGGCCTTGGAATGAGCAGTTCTTC. Translating gives CASSIGGQGPWNEQFF.

The chain employs TRBV19 and TRBJ1-2, with a tentative D call TRBD1 (5 bases). Germline V gene sequence: CDR1 LNHDA, CDR2 SQIVND (reference sequence). This CDR3 spans 14 amino acids. The V end was cut by 4 bases, the J end by 2 bases, with 11 bases between. CDR3 sequence reads: CASSKRAGNYGYTF. Here the CDR3 DNA reads TGTGCCAGTAGTAAGCGGGCAGGGAACTATGGCTACACCTTC.

This chain links TRBV9 with TRBJ1-3; weak D call: TRBD1 (6 bases). The CDR3 consists of 13 residues. Germline assignment: CDR1 SGDLS and CDR2 YYNGEE. V dropped 3 bases and J dropped 3 bases, with 7 bases sitting between them. Here the CDR3 reads CASSADSGNTIYF. Here the CDR3 DNA reads TGTGCCAGCAGCGCGGACAGTGGAAACACCATATATTTT. The full variable domain, rest sourced from reference TRBV9 and TRBJ1-3, is DSGVTQTPKHLITATGQRVTLRCSPRSGDLSVYWYQQSLDQGLQFLIQYYNGEERAKGNILERFSAQQFPDLHSELNLSSLELGDSALYFCASSADSGNTIYFGEGSWLTVV.

The CDR3 spells CASSSGQPNQPQHF. DNA of the CDR3: TGTGCCAGCAGCTCAGGACAGCCCAATCAGCCCCAGCATTTT. This rearrangement joins TRBV7-8 to TRBJ1-5; maybe TRBD1 (6 bases). V was trimmed by 4 bases and J by 3 bases, leaving 10 bases between them. Germline CDR1 reads SGHVS; CDR2 reads FQNEAQ. The CDR3 extends over 14 amino acids. The variable domain in full, completed from reference TRBV7-8 and TRBJ1-5, reads GAGVSQSPRYKVAKRGQDVALRCDPISGHVSLFWYQQALGQGPEFLTYFQNEAQLDKSGLPSDRFFAERPEGSVSTLKIQRTQQEDSAVYLCASSSGQPNQPQHFGDGTRLSIL.

The rearrangement links TRBV10-1 to TRBJ1-2; D is unclear. V was shortened by 5 bases and J by 1 base, with 8 bases between the two germline ends. CDR3 length equals 13 residues. Per the germline V gene, CDR1 is WNHNN and CDR2 is SYGVQD (reference sequence). The CDR3 protein is CASSNFINYGYTF. The CDR3 coding sequence is TGCGCCAGCAGTAACTTCATTAACTATGGCTACACCTTC.

The chain employs TRBV27 and TRBJ2-5, with TRBD2 matching 8 bases. Germline CDR1 is MNHEY and CDR2 is SMNVEV (reference sequence). This CDR3 spans 14 amino acids. J gave up 5 bases and V 6 bases, and 8 bases lay outside the gene matches. CDR3 region: CASSRAGGSETQYF. CDR3 nucleotide sequence: TGTGCCAGCAGCAGGGCGGGGGGTTCGGAGACCCAGTACTTC.

CDR3 coding DNA: TGCGCCAGCAGCCAAGATCTAGGAAGGACACAGCAGCCCCAGCATTTT. Its translation: CASSQDLGRTQQPQHF. V is TRBV4-1 and J is TRBJ1-5, with a weak D call TRBD1 (5 bases). Germline V gene data show CDR1 as MGHRA and CDR2 as YSYEKL. V lost 0 bases and J 7 bases, leaving 16 bases between the germline ends. The CDR3 is 16 amino acids.

The rearrangement links TRBV7-9 to TRBJ2-7, with 7 nucleotides matching TRBD1. The V gene end was trimmed by 3 bases and the J gene end by 2 bases; junction bases not matched to a gene: 4. Germline V gene sequence: CDR1 SEHNR, CDR2 FQNEAQ (reference sequence). The CDR3 runs to 14 residues. The CDR3 loop reads CASSFGGQAYEQYF. Written as DNA, the CDR3 is TGTGCCAGCAGCTTCGGAGGACAGGCCTACGAGCAGTACTTC.

The J gene is TRBJ2-2, the V gene TRBV5-1; 10 nucleotides line up with TRBD1. V lost 0 bases and J lost 4; bases outside the gene matches: 3. Germline V gene lookup returns CDR1 SGHRS and CDR2 YFSETQ. The CDR3 runs 16 residues. DNA for the CDR3: TGCGCCAGCAGCTTGGGACAGGGGGCTGTCACCGGGGAGCTGTTTTTT. This translates into CASSLGQGAVTGELFF.

This chain joins TRBV11-3 and TRBJ2-7; D perhaps matches TRBD1 (6 bases). V was clipped by 4 bases and J by 2 bases, with 15 bases between them. This CDR3 comprises 15 residues. Germline CDR1 SGHNT, CDR2 YENEEA. The chain's CDR3 is CASSSIGRGPYEQYF. The CDR3, as DNA: TGTGCCAGCAGCTCAATCGGCAGGGGTCCCTACGAGCAGTACTTC.